Below, one T cell receptor beta chain is given with its context. The data originate from a study of blood T cell repertoires in COVID-19. Whole-study context: COVID-19 samples, acute and convalescent, were from the United States, Italy and Spain. Sample material is recorded as cDNA or gDNA derived from T cells, B-cell-depleted T cells, or PBMCs.

Participants, about 18 to 90 years old, spanned under 30 US areas. Participant-given clinical history determined each cohort assignment. The data were produced by immunoSEQ multiplex PCR, yet TCRdb's version contains in-frame clones alone and is incomplete. Among 150,000 to 200,000 clones, under 90% were seen once, and the ten largest hold 10% to 15%. CDR3 length: 14 residues. Trimming took 3 bases from V and 3 from J; bases not matched to a gene: 4. In germline, CDR1 is SGHRS, CDR2 YFSETQ. The TCR comes from a man between 50 and 59 years old who had recovered from COVID-19. The gene calls are TRBV5-1 and TRBJ2-7; 9 nucleotides align to TRBD1. The source material was PBMCs or T cells enriched from blood (not recorded which). CDR3 sequence: CASSWGTGSYEQYF. The CDR3 coding sequence is TGCGCCAGCAGCTGGGGGACAGGGAGCTACGAGCAGTACTTC.